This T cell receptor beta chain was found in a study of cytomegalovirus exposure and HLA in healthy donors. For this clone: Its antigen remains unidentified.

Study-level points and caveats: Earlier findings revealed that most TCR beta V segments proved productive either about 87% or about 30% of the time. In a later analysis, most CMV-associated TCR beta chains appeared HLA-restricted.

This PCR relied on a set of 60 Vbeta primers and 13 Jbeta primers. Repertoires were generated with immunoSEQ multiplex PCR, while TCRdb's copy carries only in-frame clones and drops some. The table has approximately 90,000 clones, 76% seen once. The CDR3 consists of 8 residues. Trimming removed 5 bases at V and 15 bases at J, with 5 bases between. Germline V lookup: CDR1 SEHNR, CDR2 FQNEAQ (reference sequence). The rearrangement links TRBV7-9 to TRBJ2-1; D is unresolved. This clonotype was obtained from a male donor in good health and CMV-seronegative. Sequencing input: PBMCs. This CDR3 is CASSPVFF. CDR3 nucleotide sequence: TGTGCCAGCAGCCCCGTGTTCTTC.